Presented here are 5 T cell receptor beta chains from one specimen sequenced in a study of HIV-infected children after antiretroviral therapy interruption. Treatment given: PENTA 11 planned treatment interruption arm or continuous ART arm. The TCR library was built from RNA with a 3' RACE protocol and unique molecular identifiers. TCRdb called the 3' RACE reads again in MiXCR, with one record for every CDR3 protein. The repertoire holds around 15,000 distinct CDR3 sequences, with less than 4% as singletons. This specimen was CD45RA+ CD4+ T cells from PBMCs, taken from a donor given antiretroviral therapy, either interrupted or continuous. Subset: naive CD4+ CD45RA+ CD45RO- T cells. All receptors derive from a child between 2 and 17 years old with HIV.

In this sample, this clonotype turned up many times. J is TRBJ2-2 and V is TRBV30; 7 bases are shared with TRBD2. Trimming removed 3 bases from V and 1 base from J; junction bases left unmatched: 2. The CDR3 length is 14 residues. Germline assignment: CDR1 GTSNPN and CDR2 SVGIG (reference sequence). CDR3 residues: CAWRGLVNTGELFF. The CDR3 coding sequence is TGTGCCTGGAGAGGACTAGTGAACACCGGGGAGCTGTTTTTT.

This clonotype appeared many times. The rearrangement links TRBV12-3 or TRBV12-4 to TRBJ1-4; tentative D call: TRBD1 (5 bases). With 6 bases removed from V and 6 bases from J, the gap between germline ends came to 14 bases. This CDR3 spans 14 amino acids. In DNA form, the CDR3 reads TGTGCCAGCAGCCTTGGGGTAGGGGATGAAAAACTGTTTTTT. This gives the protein CASSLGVGDEKLFF.

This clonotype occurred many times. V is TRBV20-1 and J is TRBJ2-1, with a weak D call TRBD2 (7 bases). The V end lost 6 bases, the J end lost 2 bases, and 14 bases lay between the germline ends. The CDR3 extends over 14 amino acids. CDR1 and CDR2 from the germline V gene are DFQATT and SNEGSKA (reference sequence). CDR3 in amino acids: CSAALGGPYNEQFF. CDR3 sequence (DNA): TGCAGTGCCGCCTTGGGGGGGCCCTACAATGAGCAGTTCTTC.

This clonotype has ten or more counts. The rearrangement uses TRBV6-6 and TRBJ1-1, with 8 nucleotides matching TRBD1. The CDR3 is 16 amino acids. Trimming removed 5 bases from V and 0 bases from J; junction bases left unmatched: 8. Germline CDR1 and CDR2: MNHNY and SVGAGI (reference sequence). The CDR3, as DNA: TGTGCCAGCAGTACCGGGACAGGTGTTATGAACACTGAAGCTTTCTTT. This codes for CASSTGTGVMNTEAFF.

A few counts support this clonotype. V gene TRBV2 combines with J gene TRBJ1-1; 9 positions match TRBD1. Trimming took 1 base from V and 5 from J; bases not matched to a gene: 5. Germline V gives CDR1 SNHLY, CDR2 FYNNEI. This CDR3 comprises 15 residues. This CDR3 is CASSEDRGRGTEAFF. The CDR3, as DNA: TGTGCCAGCAGTGAAGACAGGGGGCGGGGGACTGAAGCTTTCTTT.